This T cell receptor (beta chain) was retrieved from a study of blood T cell repertoires in COVID-19. For the study at large: Donors in the United States, Italy and Spain gave samples during acute or convalescent COVID-19. Nucleic acid was either cDNA or gDNA, and it came from T cells, B-cell-depleted T cells, or PBMCs.

This CDR3 spans 15 amino acids. The V gene's germline CDR1 is PRHDT and CDR2 FYEKMQ (reference sequence). The V end was cut by 5 bases, the J end by 6 bases, with 16 bases between. Under the authors' procedure: Amplification with reference gene primers provided the estimates of nucleated cell counts. Profiled with immunoSEQ multiplex PCR; TCRdb holds only in-frame clones, not every one. The D gene and trimming were derived from the DNA, and the V and J assignments and clone size from that table. The top ten clones hold roughly 3.1% of a sample with a few hundred thousand clones, roughly 84% of them seen once.

The clonotype was recovered from a woman younger than 30 with acute or convalescent COVID-19. The chain has TRBV13 and TRBJ2-2; D gene unclear. The source material was peripheral blood. The CDR3, as DNA: TGTGCCAGCAGCCTCCGACTGAGAACCCCCGGGGAGCTGTTTTTT. Its translation: CASSLRLRTPGELFF.